The 17 T cell receptor beta chains in this list originate from one sample, sequenced in a study of OX40 agonist ivuxolimab in advanced cancers. The data were produced by immunoSEQ multiplex PCR, yet TCRdb's version contains in-frame clones alone and is incomplete. The sample consists of 55,000 to 70,000 clones, around 80% of them appearing once. Here the sequenced sample was CD4+ or CD8+ T cells sorted from blood, taken in a trial of the OX40 agonist ivuxolimab. The receptors originated from an adult with an advanced solid tumor such as melanoma, head and neck, liver or kidney cancer.

This clone is medium-sized (0.01 to 0.1%) in the sample. The chain recombines TRBV19 with TRBJ2-7, with unresolved D. The V end lost 6 bases, the J end lost 2 bases, and 11 bases lay between the germline ends. Germline CDR1 is LNHDA and CDR2 is SQIVND (reference sequence). The CDR3 extends over 13 amino acids. In DNA form, the CDR3 reads TGTGCCAGTAGCGAACAGCGTGCCTACGAGCAGTACTTC. This codes for CASSEQRAYEQYF.

The V call is TRBV5-4, the J call TRBJ2-5; no definite D call. The J call may be in error: the DNA end matches TRBJ2-7 better. The CDR3 covers 15 residues. The V gene's germline CDR1 is SGHNT and CDR2 YYREEE (reference sequence). CDR3 DNA: TGTGCCAGCAGCCCGCCGGGCGATAGGCCCTACGAGCAGTACTTC. The encoded protein is CASSPPGDRPYEQYF.

This chain joins TRBV5-1 and TRBJ2-3, with D perhaps TRBD2 (5 bases). The CDR3 runs to 16 residues. The germline V gene has CDR1 SGHRS and CDR2 YFSETQ. V shed 0 bases and J shed 0 bases, with 11 bases lying between them. This chain's CDR3 is CASSLGTGPSTDTQYF. The DNA of the CDR3 is TGCGCCAGCAGCTTGGGGACTGGTCCTAGCACAGATACGCAGTATTTT.

The gene calls are TRBV19 and TRBJ2-2, with D tentatively TRBD2 (6 bases). V gave up 6 bases and J gave up 7 bases, with 15 bases separating them. The CDR3 is made up of 14 amino acids. CDR1 and CDR2 (germline): LNHDA, SQIVND (reference sequence). The CDR3 sequence is CASRIPGVGGELFF. The CDR3, as DNA: TGTGCCAGTAGGATCCCGGGGGTTGGCGGGGAGCTGTTTTTT.

This chain joins TRBV7-3 and TRBJ2-5, with D unclear. The length of the CDR3 is 13 residues. V shed 5 bases and J shed 5 bases, with 12 bases lying between them. The V gene's germline CDR1 is SGHTA and CDR2 FQGTGA. CDR3 protein: CASSPGPRETQYF. For the CDR3, the DNA is TGTGCCAGCAGCCCCGGGCCTCGGGAGACCCAGTACTTC.

The chain joins TRBV5-1 to TRBJ1-4, with a tentative D call TRBD1 (6 bases). V was trimmed by 0 bases and J by 7 bases, leaving 13 bases between them. The CDR3 runs 15 residues. CDR1 and CDR2 (germline): SGHRS, YFSETQ. This CDR3 is CASSLASQGGEKLFF. The CDR3 DNA is TGCGCCAGCAGCTTGGCCTCACAGGGCGGTGAAAAACTGTTTTTT.

The chain joins TRBV6-6 to TRBJ2-7, with D possibly being TRBD1 or TRBD2 (5 bases each). This CDR3 comprises 15 residues. Germline CDR1 and CDR2: MNHNY and SVGAGI (reference sequence). Trimming left V 0 bases short and J 0 bases short, with 9 bases between. The CDR3 sequence is CASSYSGTTSYEQYF. The DNA for the CDR3 is TGTGCCAGCAGTTACTCCGGGACCACCTCCTACGAGCAGTACTTC.

The gene calls are TRBV10-3 and TRBJ1-2, with TRBD1 identical over 9 bases. Trimming removed 4 bases from V and 6 bases from J; junction bases left unmatched: 6. This CDR3 spans 14 amino acids. The V gene's germline CDR1 is ENHRY and CDR2 SYGVKD. In DNA, the CDR3 is TGTGCCATCAGTGCAGGGGGACAGGGAAATGGCTACACCTTC. Protein sequence: CAISAGGQGNGYTF.

The rearrangement links TRBV18 to TRBJ2-7; perhaps TRBD1 as D (6 bases). Germline V gene lookup returns CDR1 KGHSH and CDR2 LQKENI. There are 13 residues in the CDR3. Trimming left V 3 bases short and J 3 bases short, with 9 bases between. In DNA, the CDR3 is TGTGCCAGCTCACCTAAACAGGGCTACGAGCAGTACTTC. Encoded protein: CASSPKQGYEQYF.

The CDR3 nucleotides read TGTGCCAGCAGCGAGCCTTTGGACAGGGGGGGCTACACCTTC. Amino acid sequence: CASSEPLDRGGYTF. The chain recombines TRBV7-9 with TRBJ1-2; 10 bases are shared with TRBD1. Trimming removed 5 bases from V and 8 bases from J; junction bases left unmatched: 8. The CDR3 totals 14 residues. The V gene's germline CDR1 is SEHNR and CDR2 FQNEAQ (reference sequence). The full variable domain, its missing parts supplied by reference TRBV7-9 and TRBJ1-2, is DTGVSQNPRHKITKRGQNVTFRCDPISEHNRLYWYRQTLGQGPEFLTYFQNEAQLEKSRLLSDRFSAERPKGSFSTLEIQRTEQGDSAMYLCASSEPLDRGGYTFGSGTRLTVV.

This chain links TRBV19 with TRBJ2-7; weak D call: TRBD1 (6 bases). Germline V gene data show CDR1 as LNHDA and CDR2 as SQIVND (reference sequence). The CDR3 is 14 amino acids. V was trimmed by 3 bases and J by 0 bases, leaving 9 bases between them. In DNA form, the CDR3 reads TGTGCCAGTAGTATCAACAGGGCCTCCTACGAGCAGTACTTC. Translation: CASSINRASYEQYF.

This chain connects TRBV28 to TRBJ2-3; a possible D gene is TRBD2 (5 bases). V was shortened by 7 bases and J by 4 bases, with 9 bases between the two germline ends. The CDR3 spans 12 residues. Germline CDR1 MDHEN, CDR2 SYDVKM. The CDR3 nucleotides read TGTGCCAGCACAGACGGGGCAGATACGCAGTATTTT. This sequence encodes CASTDGADTQYF.

The gene calls are TRBV21-1 and TRBJ1-6. TRBV21-1 is labeled a pseudogene. The CDR3 spans 13 residues. The CDR3: CASSKSLSSPLHF. As DNA, the CDR3 is TGTGCCAGCAGCAAATCGCTGAGTTCACCCCTCCACTTT.

The chain carries TRBV6-5 and TRBJ2-7, with 9 bases lining up with TRBD1. J was trimmed by 2 bases and V by 6 bases; bases with no gene match: 5. CDR3 length: 14 amino acids. Per the germline V gene, CDR1 is MNHEY and CDR2 is SVGAGI. Written as DNA, the CDR3 is TGTGCCAGCAGACTGGGACAGGGAGCCTACGAGCAGTACTTC. Its translation: CASRLGQGAYEQYF.

The chain employs TRBV18 and TRBJ2-7, with no clear D. Between the trimmed V and J ends, which lost 2 bases and 3 bases, there was a span of 8 bases. Germline V CDR1 and CDR2: KGHSH, LQKENI. CDR3 length: 13 amino acids. CDR3: CASSPAQSYEQYF. In DNA form, the CDR3 reads TGTGCCAGCTCACCAGCACAGAGCTACGAGCAGTACTTC.

The gene calls are TRBV5-1 and TRBJ1-2; TRBD1 might be the D (6 bases). This CDR3 spans 15 amino acids. Germline V gene sequence: CDR1 SGHRS, CDR2 YFSETQ. V lost 0 bases, J lost 7 bases, and 16 bases lay in between. Written as DNA, the CDR3 is TGCGCCAGCAGCTTGGAAAGGGGGTCCCCTACTGGCTACACCTTC. Protein product: CASSLERGSPTGYTF.

This chain connects TRBV28 to TRBJ1-1, with 9 bases lining up with TRBD1. CDR1 is MDHEN, CDR2 SYDVKM, per germline. The CDR3 consists of 14 residues. The ends lost 6 bases at V and 3 bases at J; junction bases unmatched: 5. DNA of the CDR3: TGTGCCAGCAGCCGACAGGGGGGGTACACTGAAGCTTTCTTT. It yields the protein CASSRQGGYTEAFF.